The rows below give T cell receptor beta chains drawn from one sample of a study of shared clonotypes between healthy human individuals. The repertoire was sequenced with immunoSEQ multiplex PCR; TCRdb's copy has only in-frame clones and lacks some. The sample carries approximately 2.5 million clones, roughly 93% recorded once. Sequences were obtained from naive CD4+ T cells from PBMCs. Every receptor here comes from a man between 18 and 35 years old in good health. Some clones in this sample may be carry-over from other donors' samples. Both conserved end residues are part of each CDR3. D genes are given only for firm matches. Clone size is not always given. Where it is, it says once, few, many or a class for expanded clones.

D	V	size	J	CDR3	DNA
TRBD1	TRBV29-1	-	TRBJ2-7	CSGAGPGGPGYEQYF	TGCAGCGGAGCCGGCCCAGGGGGCCCCGGGTACGAGCAGTACTTC
-	TRBV10-3	-	TRBJ1-6	CAITARPPNSPLHF	TGTGCCATCACCGCCCGCCCCCCAAATTCACCCCTCCACTTT
-	TRBV7-9	-	TRBJ2-7	CASSLRADSYEQYF	TGTGCCAGCAGCTTAAGGGCCGACTCCTACGAGCAGTACTTC
TRBD2	TRBV5-1	-	TRBJ2-3	CASSLGLAGTSTDTQYF	TGCGCCAGCAGCTTGGGACTAGCGGGGACTAGCACAGATACGCAGTATTTT
-	TRBV9	once	TRBJ2-7	CASSARKGTLDRTGEQYF	TGTGCCAGCAGCGCCCGAAAGGGAACATTGGACCGTACGGGCGAGCAGTACTTC
-	TRBV6-5	-	TRBJ2-1	CASSYSAGFGEQFF	TGTGCCAGCAGTTACTCCGCCGGGTTCGGAGAGCAGTTCTTC
-	TRBV5-1	once	TRBJ2-1	CASSLAPGSGNEQFF	TGCGCCAGCAGCTTGGCCCCCGGGAGCGGCAATGAGCAGTTCTTC
-	TRBV21-1	-	TRBJ2-5	CASRLRGGETQYF	TGTGCCAGCAGGCTTCGCGGTGGGGAGACCCAGTACTTC
-	TRBV4-2	-	TRBJ1-2	CASSQREGLGRAYGYTF	TGTGCCAGCAGCCAACGGGAGGGGCTGGGGAGGGCCTATGGCTACACCTTC
TRBD1	TRBV5-1	-	TRBJ2-7	CASSLGTGVYEQYF	TGCGCCAGCAGCTTAGGGACAGGGGTCTACGAGCAGTACTTC
-	TRBV6-1	-	TRBJ2-7	CASSDPRGYEQYF	TGTGCCAGCAGTGATCCCCGTGGGTACGAGCAGTACTTC
-	TRBV7-2	-	TRBJ2-7	CASSIDRYYEQYF	TGTGCCAGCAGCATAGACAGATACTACGAGCAGTACTTC
TRBD2	TRBV28	-	TRBJ2-2	CASRGGGATGELFF	TGTGCCAGCCGGGGGGGAGGGGCCACCGGGGAGCTGTTTTTT
-	TRBV19	-	TRBJ1-2	CARGDARSYGYTF	TGTGCCCGAGGTGACGCTAGGAGCTATGGCTACACCTTC
-	TRBV5-1	once	TRBJ2-6	CASSLGSAAGANVLTF	TGCGCCAGCAGCTTGGGTTCCGCAGCCGGGGCCAACGTCCTGACTTTC